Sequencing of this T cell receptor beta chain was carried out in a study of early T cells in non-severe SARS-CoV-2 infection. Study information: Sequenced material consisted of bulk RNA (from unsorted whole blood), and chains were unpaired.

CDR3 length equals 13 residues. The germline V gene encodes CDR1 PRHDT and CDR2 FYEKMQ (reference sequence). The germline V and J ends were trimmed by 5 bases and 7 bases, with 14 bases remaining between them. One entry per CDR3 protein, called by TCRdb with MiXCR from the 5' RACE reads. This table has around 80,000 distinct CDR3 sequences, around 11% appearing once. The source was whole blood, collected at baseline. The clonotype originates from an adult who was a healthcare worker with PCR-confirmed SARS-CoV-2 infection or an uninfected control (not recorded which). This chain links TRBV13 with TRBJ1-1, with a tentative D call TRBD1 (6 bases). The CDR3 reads CASSAWTASEAFF. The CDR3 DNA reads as TGTGCCAGCAGCGCTTGGACAGCCAGTGAAGCTTTCTTT.